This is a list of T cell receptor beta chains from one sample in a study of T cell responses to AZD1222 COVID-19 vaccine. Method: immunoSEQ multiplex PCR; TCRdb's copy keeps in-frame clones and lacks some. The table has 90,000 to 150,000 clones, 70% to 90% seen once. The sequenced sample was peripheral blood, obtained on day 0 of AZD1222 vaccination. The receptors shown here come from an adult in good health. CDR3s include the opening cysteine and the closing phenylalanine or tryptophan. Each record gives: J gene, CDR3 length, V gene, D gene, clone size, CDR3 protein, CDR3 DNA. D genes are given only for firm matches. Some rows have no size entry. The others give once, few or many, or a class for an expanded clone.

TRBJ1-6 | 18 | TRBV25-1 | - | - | CASSEGGRAHSYNSPLHF | TGTGCCAGCAGTGAAGGTGGGAGGGCTCACTCCTATAATTCACCCCTCCACTTT
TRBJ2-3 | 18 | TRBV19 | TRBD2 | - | CASSPWTSGVPSTDTQYF | TGTGCCAGTAGTCCGTGGACTAGCGGGGTCCCTAGCACAGATACGCAGTATTTT
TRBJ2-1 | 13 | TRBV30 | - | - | CAWSRLTHNEQFF | TGTGCCTGGAGTCGGCTCACTCACAATGAGCAGTTCTTC
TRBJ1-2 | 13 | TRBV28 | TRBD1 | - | CASSQQGISGYTF | TGTGCCAGCAGCCAACAGGGGATTAGTGGCTACACCTTC
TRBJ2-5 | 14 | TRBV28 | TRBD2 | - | CASSIAGVRETQYF | TGTGCCAGCAGTATAGCGGGAGTTCGGGAGACCCAGTACTTC
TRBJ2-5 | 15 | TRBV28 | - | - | CASSLTASSQETQYF | TGTGCCAGCAGTTTAACGGCTAGCAGCCAAGAGACCCAGTACTTC
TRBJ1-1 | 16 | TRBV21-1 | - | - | CASSGGPKTENTEAFF | TGTGCCAGCAGCGGGGGCCCTAAGACAGAGAACACTGAAGCTTTCTTT
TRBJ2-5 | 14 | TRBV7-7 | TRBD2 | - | CASSLAGLGETQYF | TGTGCTAGCAGCTTAGCGGGCCTTGGGGAGACCCAGTACTTC
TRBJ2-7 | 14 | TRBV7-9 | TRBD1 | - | CASSPGQGDYEQYF | TGTGCCAGCAGCCCGGGACAGGGGGACTACGAGCAGTACTTC
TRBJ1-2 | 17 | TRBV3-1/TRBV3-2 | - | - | CASSQDLGNRPVYGYTF | TGTGCCAGCAGCCAAGATCTAGGAAACAGGCCGGTCTATGGCTACACCTTC
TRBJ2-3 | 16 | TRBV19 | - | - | CASSARTGRGTDTQYF | TGTGCCAGTAGTGCCCGGACAGGGCGGGGGACAGATACGCAGTATTTT
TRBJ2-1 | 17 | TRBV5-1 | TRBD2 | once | CASSPGSGASSYNEQFF | TGCGCCAGCAGCCCCGGTAGCGGGGCAAGCTCCTACAATGAGCAGTTCTTC
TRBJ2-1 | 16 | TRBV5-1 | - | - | CASSLGVAGNYNEQFF | TGCGCCAGCAGCTTGGGGGTGGCAGGGAACTACAATGAGCAGTTCTTC
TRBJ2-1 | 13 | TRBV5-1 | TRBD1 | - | CASNRDSHDEQFF | TGCGCCAGCAACCGGGACAGTCACGATGAGCAGTTCTTC
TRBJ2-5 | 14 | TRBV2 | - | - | CASTGGTKQETQYF | TGTGCCAGCACCGGAGGGACAAAGCAAGAGACCCAGTACTTC
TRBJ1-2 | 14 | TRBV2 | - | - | CASSPAGTNYGYTF | TGTGCCAGCAGTCCGGCGGGGACGAACTATGGCTACACCTTC
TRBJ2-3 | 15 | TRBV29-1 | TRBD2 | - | CSVSRSGRAESTQYF | TGCAGCGTTTCGCGTAGCGGGAGGGCCGAGAGTACGCAGTATTTT